The TCR beta chain described here comes from a study of blood T cells in healthy people across ages. Sample-barcoded 5' priming and a J-beta primer mix drove a second PCR of about 6 to 11 cycles. TCRdb processed the 5' RACE reads anew with MiXCR; each CDR3 protein has one entry. Of about 1,500,000 distinct CDR3 sequences listed, 42% are singletons. The germline V gene encodes CDR1 SEHNR and CDR2 FQNEAQ (reference sequence). This CDR3 has 14 amino acids. Trimming at V came to 5 bases and at J to 5 bases, leaving 3 bases not matched to a gene. The sample taken for sequencing was blood. The sequence was collected from a woman aged 18-35 years in good health. The chain recombines TRBV7-9 with TRBJ1-6; TRBD1 agrees at 7 bases. CDR3 sequence (DNA): TGTGCCAGCAGCACAGGGGCCAATAATTCACCCCTCCACTTT. This translates into CASSTGANNSPLHF.